The present entry profiles one TCR beta chain with its context. Its antigen remains unknown. The CDR3 runs to 13 residues. Germline V gives CDR1 LNHNV, CDR2 YYDKDF (reference sequence). Trimming removed 4 bases from V and 4 bases from J, with 10 bases in between. Sequenced patients had shown CD8+CD57+ cell expansion by flow cytometry. Patients, without exception, had severe acquired aplastic anemia. This record comes from a study of CD8+CD57+ T cells in acquired aplastic anemia. TCR beta VDJ and CDR3 profiles were obtained from a genomic DNA template. TCRdb reprocessed the reads via MiXCR and lists one record per CDR3 protein. Of approximately 180,000 distinct CDR3 sequences in the sample, 55% to 65% were seen once. Broader study findings: Patients and controls had in common some 30 CD8+ CDR3 sequences.

Specimen: sorted CD4+, CD8+, or CD8+CD57+ T cells (not recorded which) from PBMCs. The rearrangement links TRBV15 to TRBJ1-1, with unresolved D. The clonotype originates from a human donor with aplastic anemia. CDR3: CATSNKGGTEAFF. CDR3 in DNA: TGTGCCACCAGCAATAAGGGAGGCACTGAAGCTTTCTTT.